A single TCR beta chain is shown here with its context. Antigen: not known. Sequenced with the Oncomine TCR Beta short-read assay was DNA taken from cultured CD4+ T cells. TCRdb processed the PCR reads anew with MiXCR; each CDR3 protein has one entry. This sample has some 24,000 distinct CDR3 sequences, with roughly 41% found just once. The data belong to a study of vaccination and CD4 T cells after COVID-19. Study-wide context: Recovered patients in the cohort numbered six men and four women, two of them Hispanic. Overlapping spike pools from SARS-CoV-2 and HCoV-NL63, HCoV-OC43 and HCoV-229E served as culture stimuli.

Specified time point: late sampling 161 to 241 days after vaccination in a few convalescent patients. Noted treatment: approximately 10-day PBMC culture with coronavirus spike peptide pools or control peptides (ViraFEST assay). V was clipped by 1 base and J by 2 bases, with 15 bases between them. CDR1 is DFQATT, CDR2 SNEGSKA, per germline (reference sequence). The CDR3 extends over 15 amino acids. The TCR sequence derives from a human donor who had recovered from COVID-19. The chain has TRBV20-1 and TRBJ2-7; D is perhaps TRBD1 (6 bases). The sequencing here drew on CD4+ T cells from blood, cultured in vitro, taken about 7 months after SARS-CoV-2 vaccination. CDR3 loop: CSARVGLQGTYEQYF. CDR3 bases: TGCAGTGCTAGAGTGGGCCTTCAGGGGACCTACGAGCAGTACTTC.